This entry features one T cell receptor beta chain sequence. Its cognate antigen is unknown. Authors' analysis steps: ImmunoSEQ junction-only sequences lacked quality scores, so their filtering differed. Profiled with immunoSEQ multiplex PCR; TCRdb holds only in-frame clones, not every one. That table furnishes V, J and clone size, whereas the DNA furnished D and trimming. The sample records more than 2 million clones, roughly 95% being singletons. The source of the sample is a study of shared clonotypes between healthy human individuals. V lost 5 bases to trimming and J lost 5 bases; unmatched junction nucleotides: 5. Germline V gives CDR1 SEHNR, CDR2 FQNEAQ (reference sequence). The CDR3 covers 15 residues. Naive CD8 cells, CD45RO-negative and positively selected for CCR7, excluded terminally differentiated effector memory CD45RA+ cells. The study enrolled healthy HIV-negative adults without recent acute infections or vaccinations as donors.

Study-wide results and caveats: Depth was large, yet rarefaction showed that sorted-subset sequencing was incomplete. Naive CD4 clonotype sharing across several donors was approximately 5%.

The chain is built from TRBV7-9 and TRBJ2-1; the match to TRBD1 covers 11 bases. The clonotype was recovered from a man in his late teens or twenties in good health. The sequenced material came from naive CD8+ T cells sorted from blood. The DNA of the CDR3 is TGTGCCAGCAGCCAGGACAGGGGGCAGGACAATGAGCAGTTCTTC. Amino acid sequence: CASSQDRGQDNEQFF.